Following are 27 T cell receptor beta chains from one sample sequenced in a study of early T cells in non-severe SARS-CoV-2 infection. TCRdb passed the 5' RACE reads through MiXCR, listing each CDR3 protein once. The sample lists tens of thousands of distinct CDR3 sequences, 11% occurring once. Sample: whole blood, taken at baseline. Receptors originate from an adult who was a healthcare worker with PCR-confirmed SARS-CoV-2 infection or an uninfected control (not recorded which).

The J gene is TRBJ2-4, the V gene TRBV20-1; D unresolved. The CDR3 is 12 residues long. Germline values: CDR1 DFQATT, CDR2 SNEGSKA (reference sequence). Trimming stripped 3 bases from V and 7 bases from J, with 10 bases between. CDR3 residues: CSAREGGNIQYF. CDR3 in DNA: TGCAGTGCTAGGGAAGGTGGGAACATTCAGTACTTC.

In its sample, this clonotype was seen a few times. The rearrangement joins TRBV7-8 to TRBJ1-2; 10 bases agree with TRBD1. In germline, CDR1 is SGHVS, CDR2 FQNEAQ. V was clipped by 2 bases and J by 5 bases; unmatched bases: 5. The length of the CDR3 is 15 residues. CDR3 in DNA: TGTGCCAGCAGCTTACGCCGGGACAGGGGATATGGCTACACCTTC. It translates to CASSLRRDRGYGYTF.

The rearrangement links TRBV6-2 or TRBV6-3 to TRBJ1-1; D remains ambiguous. V was pared by 2 bases and J by 1 base, with 11 bases between. Germline lookup yields CDR1 MNHEY and CDR2 SVGEGT. The CDR3 length is 15 residues. CDR3 residues: CASSYEAGRNTEAFF. The CDR3 DNA reads TGTGCCAGCAGTTACGAGGCGGGGAGGAACACTGAAGCTTTCTTT.

The chain recombines TRBV29-1 with TRBJ1-1, with D perhaps matching TRBD1 (5 bases). V was clipped by 5 bases and J by 3 bases, with 13 bases between them. Germline assignment: CDR1 SQVTM and CDR2 ANQGSEA. The CDR3 covers 13 residues. CDR3 sequence reads: CSVLMMGHTEAFF. CDR3 nucleotide sequence: TGCAGCGTTCTTATGATGGGGCACACTGAAGCTTTCTTT.

This clonotype appeared many times. This chain uses TRBV5-1 with TRBJ1-2; no reliable D call. The CDR3 runs to 13 residues. Per the germline V gene, CDR1 is SGHRS and CDR2 is YFSETQ. Trimming removed 4 bases at V and 2 bases at J, with 9 bases between. CDR3 amino acids: CASSRVSNYGYTF. The CDR3 DNA is TGCGCCAGCAGCCGCGTGTCCAACTATGGCTACACCTTC.

This clonotype was seen ten or more times. V gene TRBV7-8 combines with J gene TRBJ1-5, with D perhaps matching TRBD1 (5 bases). Germline loops: CDR1 SGHVS, CDR2 FQNEAQ. With 6 bases removed from V and 7 bases from J, the gap between germline ends came to 16 bases. CDR3 length: 14 residues. The CDR3 spells CASSLGGLNQPQHF. The CDR3 bases are TGTGCCAGCAGTTTGGGGGGGTTAAACCAGCCCCAGCATTTT.

This clonotype has only a few counts. The chain combines TRBV5-6 with TRBJ2-5, with 7 bases fitting TRBD1. The V gene end was trimmed by 6 bases and the J gene end by 7 bases; junction bases not matched to a gene: 12. CDR1 is SGHDT, CDR2 YYEEEE, per germline. The CDR3 consists of 14 residues. Here the CDR3 DNA reads TGTGCCAGCAAGAGAGACAGGGTTTTAGGGACCCAGTACTTC. Amino acids: CASKRDRVLGTQYF.

In nucleotides, the CDR3 is TGTGCCAGCAGCGACCGGATCGGGTACCAAGAGACCCAGTACTTC. Residues: CASSDRIGYQETQYF. This sequence joins TRBV7-9 and TRBJ2-5, with D unresolved. Germline V gene data show CDR1 as SEHNR and CDR2 as FQNEAQ (reference sequence). This CDR3 region has 15 residues. V was shortened by 5 bases and J by 0 bases, with 13 bases between the two germline ends.

V gene TRBV2 combines with J gene TRBJ2-7, with 8 bases aligning to TRBD1. The junction had 6 bases not matched to a gene; V was cut back by 8 bases and J by 3 bases. Germline CDR1 and CDR2: SNHLY and FYNNEI. This CDR3 has 13 residues. The CDR3 DNA reads as TGTGCCAGCTTGAGGGACAGGAACTACGAGCAGTACTTC. Protein sequence: CASLRDRNYEQYF.

This clonotype was seen a handful of times. V and J are TRBV7-6 and TRBJ1-1; D remains ambiguous. The CDR3 has 14 residues. CDR1 is SGHVS, CDR2 FNYEAQ, per germline. Trimming pared 5 bases from V and 3 bases from J, leaving 13 bases between. The DNA of the CDR3 is TGTGCCAGCAGCCTCAGGACCCGGGACACTGAAGCTTTCTTT. Protein product: CASSLRTRDTEAFF.

This clonotype was seen only a few times. Here the CDR3 reads CASTQLGSGTDTQYF. The CDR3 coding sequence is TGTGCCAGCACCCAACTGGGGAGTGGGACAGATACGCAGTATTTT. The chain employs TRBV6-5 and TRBJ2-3; perhaps TRBD2 as D (5 bases). The CDR3 runs 15 residues. From germline, CDR1 is MNHEY and CDR2 SVGAGI. Trimming cost V 7 bases and J 3 bases, with 17 bases left between them.

The CDR3 protein is CASSSGEQGLGKLFF. CDR3 bases: TGTGCCAGCAGCTCGGGGGAACAGGGCCTTGGAAAACTGTTTTTT. This rearrangement joins TRBV9 to TRBJ1-4; maybe TRBD1 (6 bases). CDR3 length: 15 amino acids. Trimming left V 4 bases short and J 10 bases short, with 20 bases between. The germline V gene encodes CDR1 SGDLS and CDR2 YYNGEE.

This clonotype has more than one count but fewer than ten. The chain carries TRBV4-1 and TRBJ1-4; 8 positions agree with TRBD1. CDR1 is MGHRA and CDR2 is YSYEKL in the germline V gene. The CDR3 is 15 residues long. The V segment lost 3 bases and the J segment 6 bases; nucleotides outside the gene matches: 6. CDR3 sequence: CASSHLTGGDEKLFF. The CDR3 DNA sequence: TGCGCCAGCAGCCACTTAACAGGGGGTGATGAAAAACTGTTTTTT.

The chain combines TRBV11-2 with TRBJ2-2; TRBD2 agrees at 12 bases. Germline lookup yields CDR1 SGHAT and CDR2 FQNNGV. J lost 0 bases, V lost 8 bases, and 10 bases had no gene match. This CDR3 is 18 amino acids long. CDR3 sequence: CASRQLRLAGANTGELFF. As DNA, the CDR3 is TGTGCCAGCCGACAGCTTCGACTAGCGGGGGCGAACACCGGGGAGCTGTTTTTT.

This clonotype was detected only a few times. V usage is TRBV29-1 and J usage is TRBJ2-1; TRBD1 aligns across 8 bases. The CDR3 totals 16 residues. Germline CDR1 and CDR2: SQVTM and ANQGSEA. V trimming: 1 base; J trimming: 6 bases; junction bases outside the gene matches: 11. CDR3 sequence reads: CSVEGPRDRKFNEQFF. DNA for the CDR3: TGCAGCGTTGAAGGCCCCCGGGACAGGAAGTTCAATGAGCAGTTCTTC.

In its sample, this clonotype was seen a few times. This rearrangement joins TRBV7-9 to TRBJ1-1, with D unclear. CDR1 and CDR2 from the germline V gene are SEHNR and FQNEAQ (reference sequence). The CDR3 has 10 residues. V was pared by 5 bases and J by 8 bases, with 6 bases between. The CDR3, as DNA: TGTGCCAGCAGCCCCGGGGAAGCTTTCTTT. Translating gives CASSPGEAFF.

The table lists this clonotype with a few counts. This chain uses TRBV28 with TRBJ1-1; D is perhaps TRBD1 (5 bases). Germline assignment: CDR1 MDHEN and CDR2 SYDVKM. V lost 7 bases, J lost 4 bases, and 19 bases lay in between. The CDR3 extends over 15 amino acids. The CDR3 sequence is CASTKPQGSSTEAFF. CDR3 bases: TGTGCCAGCACCAAACCGCAGGGCTCGAGCACTGAAGCTTTCTTT.

The rearrangement links TRBV5-5 to TRBJ1-1; possible D gene TRBD1, 6 bases. Trimming shortened V by 4 bases and J by 1 base, and 11 bases separated the two germline ends. This CDR3 comprises 14 residues. Germline-derived CDR1 and CDR2 are SGHKS and YYEKEE (reference sequence). CDR3 residues: CASSRGPGNTEAFF. DNA for the CDR3: TGTGCCAGCAGCCGGGGGCCAGGGAACACTGAAGCTTTCTTT.

A few counts support this clonotype. V gene TRBV10-2 combines with J gene TRBJ2-2; D uncertain. CDR3 length equals 12 residues. Trimming removed 5 bases from V and 7 bases from J, with 8 bases in between. Germline V lookup: CDR1 WSHSY, CDR2 SAAADI. Here the CDR3 DNA reads TGCGCCAGCAGTCCCTTCTTCGGGGAGCTGTTTTTT. Its translation is CASSPFFGELFF.

The genes are TRBV20-1 and TRBJ1-4; tentatively, D is TRBD1 (6 bases). Germline values: CDR1 DFQATT, CDR2 SNEGSKA (reference sequence). V lost 4 bases and J lost 4, with 16 bases in between. The CDR3 has 15 amino acids. The CDR3 sequence is CSATRNRAGNEKLFF. CDR3 DNA: TGCAGTGCTACCCGAAACAGGGCGGGTAATGAAAAACTGTTTTTT.

This clonotype was observed a few times. J is TRBJ1-4 and V is TRBV25-1, with D uncertain. In germline, CDR1 is MGHDK, CDR2 SYGVNS. The V gene lost 1 base and the J gene lost 8 bases, with 8 bases spanning the gap. The length of the CDR3 is 13 residues. The DNA of the CDR3 is TGTGCCAGCAGTGAATTCGGGAGGGAAAAACTGTTTTTT. Encoded protein: CASSEFGREKLFF.

This clonotype was counted a few times. V usage is TRBV11-2 and J usage is TRBJ2-7, with unresolved D. Trimming took off 3 bases at V and 0 bases at J, with 9 bases between the two ends. The CDR3 length is 14 residues. CDR1 SGHAT and CDR2 FQNNGV come from the germline V gene. The CDR3 spells CASSLNTVSYEQYF. The CDR3 DNA reads TGTGCCAGCAGCTTGAATACAGTCTCCTACGAGCAGTACTTC. Full variable domain (remainder filled in from reference TRBV11-2 and TRBJ2-7): EAGVAQSPRYKIIEKRQSVAFWCNPISGHATLYWYQQILGQGPKLLIQFQNNGVVDDSQLPKDRFSAERLKGVDSTLKIQPAKLEDSAVYLCASSLNTVSYEQYFGPGTRLTVT.

At least ten counts were recorded for this clonotype. J is TRBJ2-5 and V is TRBV2; D is ambiguous. The CDR3 covers 13 residues. V lost 3 bases to trimming and J lost 5 bases, with 10 bases between them. Germline-derived CDR1 and CDR2 are SNHLY and FYNNEI. The CDR3 DNA reads as TGTGCCAGCAGTGACCCCCCTAACGAGACCCAGTACTTC. This encodes CASSDPPNETQYF. The full variable domain, its missing parts supplied by reference TRBV2 and TRBJ2-5, is EPEVTQTPSHQVTQMGQEVILRCVPISNHLYFYWYRQILGQKVEFLVSFYNNEISEKSEIFDDQFSVERPDGSNFTLKIRSTKLEDSAMYFCASSDPPNETQYFGPGTRLLVL.

The V and J genes are TRBV30 and TRBJ1-2, with a tentative D call TRBD1 (5 bases). The germline V and J ends were trimmed by 6 bases and 7 bases, with 18 bases remaining between them. CDR1 and CDR2 from the germline V gene are GTSNPN and SVGIG (reference sequence). The CDR3 totals 13 residues. The CDR3 sequence is CACISTVGGGYTF. CDR3 in DNA: TGTGCCTGCATCTCCACCGTCGGGGGTGGCTACACCTTC.

The rearrangement joins TRBV12-3 or TRBV12-4 to TRBJ2-5; the match to TRBD2 covers 7 bases. Losses at the gene ends were 5 bases for V and 7 bases for J; bases not matched to a gene: 13. This CDR3 has 15 amino acids. The CDR3 DNA reads as TGTGCCAGCAGTCGGGCTAGCGGATTGATGGGGACCCAGTACTTC. It yields the protein CASSRASGLMGTQYF.

The table lists this clonotype with a few counts. The chain joins TRBV27 to TRBJ2-7; a possible D gene is TRBD1 (6 bases). Germline-derived CDR1 and CDR2 are MNHEY and SMNVEV (reference sequence). V was pared by 5 bases and J by 0 bases, with 11 bases between. CDR3 size: 14 residues. CDR3 amino acids: CASSRSGVSYEQYF. CDR3 coding DNA: TGTGCCAGCAGTAGGTCAGGGGTCTCCTACGAGCAGTACTTC.

This clonotype came up a few times. V is TRBV5-4 and J is TRBJ1-1; D uncertain. This CDR3 comprises 15 residues. Trimming pared 1 base from V and 1 base from J, leaving 11 bases between. The germline gives CDR1 SGHNT, CDR2 YYREEE (reference sequence). CDR3 sequence (DNA): TGTGCCAGCAGCTTGTTATTTCGGGAGAACACTGAAGCTTTCTTT. It translates to CASSLLFRENTEAFF.